The rows below give T cell receptor beta chains drawn from one sample of a study of Ad26.COV2.S vaccination and SARS-CoV-2 variants. The protocol was immunoSEQ multiplex PCR, while the TCRdb copy is restricted to in-frame clones and leaves out a portion. The sample gives over 350,000 clones, around 85% of which show up once; more than 3% is in the top ten. This sample comprised peripheral blood, obtained in a trial of Ad26.COV2.S vaccine versus placebo. The receptors were sampled from a person between 18 and 60 years old who received the Ad26.COV2.S COVID-19 vaccine or a placebo. CDR3s include the opening cysteine and the closing phenylalanine or tryptophan. The D gene is left open where the match is weak. Expanded clones are given a class, and other clones once, few, many or no size at all.

V	D	size	J	CDR3	DNA
TRBV7-9	TRBD1	NA	TRBJ1-3	CASSPTGDIGFGNTIYF	TGTGCCAGCAGCCCGACAGGGGATATCGGGTTCGGAAACACCATATATTTT
TRBV3-1/TRBV3-2	TRBD1	once	TRBJ1-6	CASSLGQGHGSPLHF	TGTGCCAGCAGCCTGGGACAGGGGCATGGTTCACCCCTCCACTTT
TRBV6-5	NA	NA	TRBJ2-2	CASSWGKNTGELFF	TGTGCCAGCAGTTGGGGGAAAAACACCGGGGAGCTGTTTTTT
TRBV13	NA	NA	TRBJ2-4	CASSRGTGLGRGIQYF	TGTGCCAGCAGCCGGGGAACAGGGTTGGGGAGAGGCATTCAGTACTTC
TRBV30	TRBD2	NA	TRBJ2-5	CAWSPIAGGPLETQYF	TGTGCCTGGAGTCCCATAGCGGGGGGGCCGCTGGAGACCCAGTACTTC
TRBV12-3/TRBV12-4	NA	NA	TRBJ2-5	CASGGGEETQYF	TGTGCCAGCGGGGGGGGCGAGGAGACCCAGTACTTC
TRBV3-1/TRBV3-2	NA	once	TRBJ2-2	CAGGRQNTGELFF	TGTGCCGGGGGCAGGCAGAACACCGGGGAGCTGTTTTTT
TRBV7-2	NA	NA	TRBJ2-1	CASSTPLNVEQFF	TGTGCCAGCAGCACCCCCCTTAATGTGGAGCAGTTCTTC
TRBV15	TRBD1	once	TRBJ2-7	CATSREGQGQYF	TGTGCCACCAGCAGAGAAGGACAGGGTCAGTACTTC
TRBV7-9	NA	NA	TRBJ2-4	CASSSTENIQYF	TGTGCCAGCAGCTCGACAGAAAACATTCAGTACTTC
TRBV15	NA	NA	TRBJ1-1	CATSRGGATEAFF	TGTGCCACCAGCAGAGGGGGGGCGACTGAAGCTTTCTTT
TRBV5-4	NA	NA	TRBJ2-7	CASSPRGTYEQYF	TGTGCCAGCAGCCCAAGGGGGACCTACGAGCAGTACTTC
TRBV19	TRBD2	NA	TRBJ2-1	CASSLAGGRYNEQFF	TGTGCCAGTAGTCTAGCGGGGGGGCGCTACAATGAGCAGTTCTTC
TRBV7-8	NA	NA	TRBJ2-7	CASSPRSGFSYEQYF	TGTGCCAGCAGCCCCAGGTCGGGATTCTCCTACGAGCAGTACTTC
TRBV15	NA	NA	TRBJ1-1	CATSPWTNTEAFF	TGTGCCACCAGCCCCTGGACTAACACTGAAGCTTTCTTT
TRBV5-1	NA	NA	TRBJ1-2	CASSWGTARAGYTF	TGCGCCAGCAGCTGGGGGACGGCCCGCGCTGGCTACACCTTC
TRBV10-3	NA	NA	TRBJ1-3	CAISPPGLSGNTIYF	TGTGCCATCAGTCCTCCGGGACTCTCTGGAAACACCATATATTTT
TRBV19	NA	NA	TRBJ2-5	CASSEDGQETQYF	TGTGCCAGTAGTGAGGACGGCCAAGAGACCCAGTACTTC
TRBV27	NA	NA	TRBJ1-6	CASSLWQAGGSPLHF	TGTGCCAGCAGTTTATGGCAGGCCGGGGGGTCACCCCTCCACTTT
TRBV4-1	TRBD1	NA	TRBJ1-6	CASSQEARQGGNSPLHF	TGCGCCAGCAGCCAAGAGGCCAGACAGGGTGGTAATTCACCCCTCCACTTT
TRBV3-1/TRBV3-2	NA	NA	TRBJ1-1	CASSQGRGTEAFF	TGTGCCAGCAGCCAAGGCAGGGGCACTGAAGCTTTCTTT
TRBV11-2	TRBD1	NA	TRBJ1-6	CASSARSGTGESPLHF	TGTGCCAGCAGCGCCCGTTCCGGGACAGGGGAATCACCCCTCCACTTT
TRBV13	TRBD2	NA	TRBJ2-3	CASSLGPSGASRGDTQYF	TGTGCCAGCAGCTTAGGCCCTAGCGGGGCTTCGCGGGGAGATACGCAGTATTTT
TRBV6-1	NA	NA	TRBJ2-7	CASSDFQGYEQYF	TGTGCCAGCAGTGATTTCCAGGGTTACGAGCAGTACTTC
TRBV6-5	TRBD1	NA	TRBJ1-1	CASSYDRGKTEAFF	TGTGCCAGCAGTTACGACAGGGGTAAAACTGAAGCTTTCTTT
TRBV11-2	NA	NA	TRBJ1-1	CASSLRENTEAFF	TGTGCCAGCAGCTTAAGGGAGAACACTGAAGCTTTCTTT
TRBV11-2	NA	NA	TRBJ2-7	CASSLVRGYHEQYF	TGTGCCAGCAGCTTAGTTCGCGGCTACCACGAGCAGTACTTC
TRBV7-2	NA	NA	TRBJ1-2	CASSLWGSRGYTF	TGTGCCAGCAGCCTATGGGGCTCGAGGGGCTACACCTTC
TRBV20-1	NA	NA	TRBJ2-5	CSARFGETQYF	TGCAGTGCAAGGTTTGGAGAGACCCAGTACTTC
TRBV3-1/TRBV3-2	NA	NA	TRBJ2-5	CASSLTRAGAGTQYF	TGTGCCAGCAGCCTCACGCGGGCGGGGGCGGGGACCCAGTACTTC
TRBV1	NA	NA	TRBJ2-5	CTSSREKGAGNQETQYF	TGCACCAGCAGCCGTGAGAAGGGGGCTGGGAACCAAGAGACCCAGTACTTC
TRBV2	NA	NA	TRBJ2-2	CASRGENTGELFF	TGTGCCAGCAGGGGGGAGAACACCGGGGAGCTGTTTTTT
TRBV10-3	TRBD2	NA	TRBJ2-3	CAITISGGATDTQYF	TGTGCCATCACCATTAGCGGGGGGGCGACAGATACGCAGTATTTT
TRBV13	TRBD1	NA	TRBJ1-1	CASSFKDRAYYTEAFF	TGTGCCAGCAGCTTCAAAGACAGGGCTTACTACACTGAAGCTTTCTTT
TRBV18	NA	NA	TRBJ1-2	CASSPQGSFTF	TGTGCCAGCTCACCACAGGGTAGTTTCACCTTC
TRBV4-1	NA	few	TRBJ2-7	CASSQGSLGYEQYF	TGCGCCAGCAGCCAAGGAAGTTTGGGCTACGAGCAGTACTTC
TRBV6-5	NA	once	TRBJ2-1	CASSYSGGGTYNEQFF	TGTGCCAGCAGTTACTCCGGCGGGGGCACCTACAATGAGCAGTTCTTC
TRBV14	TRBD2	NA	TRBJ2-1	CASSPRSGIWRGGAYNEQFF	TGTGCCAGCAGCCCAAGATCGGGGATATGGCGCGGGGGGGCCTACAATGAGCAGTTCTTC
TRBV20-1	NA	NA	TRBJ1-1	CSAREDTEAFF	TGCAGTGCTAGAGAGGACACTGAAGCTTTCTTT
TRBV11-2	NA	once	TRBJ2-7	CASSLEVLGDEQYF	TGTGCCAGCAGCTTAGAGGTGTTGGGGGACGAGCAGTACTTC
TRBV2	NA	NA	TRBJ2-2	CASNNRPNTGELFF	TGTGCCAGCAATAACAGACCTAACACCGGGGAGCTGTTTTTT
TRBV6-5	TRBD1	few	TRBJ2-7	CASSYSDRGRYEQYF	TGTGCCAGCAGTTACTCCGACAGGGGAAGGTACGAGCAGTACTTC
TRBV7-9	NA	once	TRBJ1-4	CASSLPAMYNEKLFF	TGTGCCAGCAGCCTCCCGGCGATGTATAATGAAAAACTGTTTTTT
TRBV4-1	NA	once	TRBJ1-1	CASSQEGGNHPEAFF	TGCGCCAGCAGCCAAGAAGGAGGAAATCATCCTGAAGCTTTCTTT
TRBV7-9	NA	NA	TRBJ2-1	CASSLAPGGNNEQFF	TGTGCCAGCAGCTTAGCGCCCGGGGGTAACAATGAGCAGTTCTTC
TRBV7-4	TRBD1	NA	TRBJ2-7	CASRPSGTGAGEQYF	TGTGCCAGCAGGCCGTCCGGGACAGGGGCCGGCGAGCAGTACTTC
TRBV12-3/TRBV12-4	NA	once	TRBJ1-4	CASRGEKLFF	TGTGCCAGCAGGGGAGAAAAACTGTTTTTT
TRBV11-3	TRBD1	once	TRBJ2-3	CASSWGTGGTDTQYF	TGTGCCAGCAGCTGGGGGACAGGGGGCACAGATACGCAGTATTTT
TRBV11-2	NA	NA	TRBJ2-1	CASSNRVNEQFF	TGTGCCAGCAGCAATAGGGTCAATGAGCAGTTCTTC
TRBV11-2	TRBD2	NA	TRBJ2-7	CASSFLSSGGTYEQYF	TGTGCCAGCAGCTTCCTATCTAGCGGGGGCACCTACGAGCAGTACTTC
TRBV2	NA	NA	TRBJ1-5	CASSDREYQPQHF	TGTGCCAGCAGTGACAGGGAATACCAGCCCCAGCATTTT
TRBV18	NA	once	TRBJ1-2	CASSNSIDGYTF	TGTGCCAGCTCAAACAGTATTGACGGCTACACCTTC
TRBV14	NA	NA	TRBJ2-5	CASSQWTLGETQYF	TGTGCCAGCAGCCAGTGGACGTTGGGGGAGACCCAGTACTTC
TRBV19	NA	NA	TRBJ2-7	CASRPPGEYEQYF	TGTGCCAGTAGACCTCCGGGTGAATACGAGCAGTACTTC